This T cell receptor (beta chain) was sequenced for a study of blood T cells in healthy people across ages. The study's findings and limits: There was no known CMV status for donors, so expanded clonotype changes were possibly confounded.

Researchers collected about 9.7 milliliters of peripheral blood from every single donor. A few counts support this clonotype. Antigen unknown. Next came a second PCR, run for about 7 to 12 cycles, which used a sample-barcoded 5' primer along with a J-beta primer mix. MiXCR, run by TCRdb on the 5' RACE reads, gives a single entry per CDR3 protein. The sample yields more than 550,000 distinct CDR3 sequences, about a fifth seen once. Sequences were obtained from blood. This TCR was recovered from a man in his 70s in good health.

In DNA, the CDR3 is TGTGCCACCAGTCTAAACCGGAACACCGGGGAGCTGTTTTTT. It specifies CATSLNRNTGELFF. The genes are TRBV15 and TRBJ2-2; D is ambiguous. The germline CDR1 and CDR2 sequences are LNHNV and YYDKDF (reference sequence). Trimming removed 6 bases at V and 1 base at J, with 9 bases between. The CDR3 length is 14 residues.